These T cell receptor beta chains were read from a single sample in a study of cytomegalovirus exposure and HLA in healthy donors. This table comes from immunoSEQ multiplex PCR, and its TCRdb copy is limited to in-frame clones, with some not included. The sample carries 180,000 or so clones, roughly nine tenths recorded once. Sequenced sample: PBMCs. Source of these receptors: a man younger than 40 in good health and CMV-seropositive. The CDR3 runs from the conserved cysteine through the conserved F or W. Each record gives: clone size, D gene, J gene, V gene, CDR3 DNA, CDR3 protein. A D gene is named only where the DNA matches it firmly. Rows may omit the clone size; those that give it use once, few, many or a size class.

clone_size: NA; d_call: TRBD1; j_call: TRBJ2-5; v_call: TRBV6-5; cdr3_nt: TGTGCCAGCAGTTACTCTCAGGGGGCCTGGGAGACCCAGTACTTC; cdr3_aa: CASSYSQGAWETQYF
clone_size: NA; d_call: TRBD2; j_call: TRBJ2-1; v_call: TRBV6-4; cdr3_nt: TGTGCCAGCAGTGCCCTAGCGGGGGGGTACAATGAGCAGTTCTTC; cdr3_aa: CASSALAGGYNEQFF
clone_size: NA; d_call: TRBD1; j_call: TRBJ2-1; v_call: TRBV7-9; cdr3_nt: TGTGCCAGCAGTCACACAGTGGGACAGGGTCTTTCCCATGAGCAGTTCTTC; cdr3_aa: CASSHTVGQGLSHEQFF
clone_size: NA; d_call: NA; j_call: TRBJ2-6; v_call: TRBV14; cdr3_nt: TGTGCCAGCAGCCAAACGCTCGCGGGGGCGGGGCTCCAGGTCCTGACTTTC; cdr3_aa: CASSQTLAGAGLQVLTF
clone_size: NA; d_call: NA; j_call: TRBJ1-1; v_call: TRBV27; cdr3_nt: TGTGCCAGCGGGGCAGGGAACACTGAAGCTTTCTTT; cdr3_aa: CASGAGNTEAFF
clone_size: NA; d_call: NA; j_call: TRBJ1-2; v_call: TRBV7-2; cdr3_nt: TGTGCCAGCAGCTTAGAGAAAGCCCCCAGGGATGGCTACACCTTC; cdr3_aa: CASSLEKAPRDGYTF
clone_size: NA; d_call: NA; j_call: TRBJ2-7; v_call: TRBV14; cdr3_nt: TGTGCCAGCAGCCAAAGTTGGTCCTGGGGGGTCAGCGAGCAGTACTTC; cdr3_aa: CASSQSWSWGVSEQYF
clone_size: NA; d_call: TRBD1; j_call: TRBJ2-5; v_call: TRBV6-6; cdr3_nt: TGTGCCAGCAGTTATAGGACAGGGGGCGAAGAGACCCAGTACTTC; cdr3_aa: CASSYRTGGEETQYF
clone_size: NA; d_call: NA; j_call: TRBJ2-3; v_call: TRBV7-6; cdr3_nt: TGTGCCAGCAGTTCGGGCCTCGGGGGCGGGGCCACAGATACGCAGTATTTT; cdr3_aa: CASSSGLGGGATDTQYF
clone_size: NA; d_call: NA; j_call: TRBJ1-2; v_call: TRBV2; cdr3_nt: TGTGCCGGAACAGAGGATGGCTACACCTTC; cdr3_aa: CAGTEDGYTF
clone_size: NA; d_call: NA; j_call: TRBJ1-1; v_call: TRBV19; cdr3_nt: TGTGCCAGTGGCCTGGGTCCTGTCACTGAAGCTTTCTTT; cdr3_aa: CASGLGPVTEAFF
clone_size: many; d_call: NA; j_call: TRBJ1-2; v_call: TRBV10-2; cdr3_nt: TGCGCCAGCAGTGGGCAGAGTTATGGCTACACCTTC; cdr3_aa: CASSGQSYGYTF
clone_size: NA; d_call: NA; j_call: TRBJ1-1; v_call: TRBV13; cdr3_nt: TGTGCCAGCAGCCTTGGACAGCTTTTTATGAACACTGAAGCTTTCTTT; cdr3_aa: CASSLGQLFMNTEAFF
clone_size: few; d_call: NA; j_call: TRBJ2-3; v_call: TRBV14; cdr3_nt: TGTGCCAGCAGCCAACACCGATCTGCCTCGGGGACCACAGATACGCAGTATTTT; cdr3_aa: CASSQHRSASGTTDTQYF
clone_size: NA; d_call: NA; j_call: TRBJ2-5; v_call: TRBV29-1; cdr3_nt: TGCAGCCTAAAGGGGGGTGCTGTGGAGACCCAGTACTTC; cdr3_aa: CSLKGGAVETQYF
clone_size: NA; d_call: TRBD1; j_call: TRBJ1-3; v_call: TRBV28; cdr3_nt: TGTGCCAGCAGTCTTACAGGGGGCTTTGGAAACACCATATATTTT; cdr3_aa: CASSLTGGFGNTIYF
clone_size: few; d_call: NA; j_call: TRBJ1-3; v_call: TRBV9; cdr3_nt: TGTGCCAGCAGCACCCAGGGAGTTTCTGGAAACACCATATATTTT; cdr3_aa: CASSTQGVSGNTIYF
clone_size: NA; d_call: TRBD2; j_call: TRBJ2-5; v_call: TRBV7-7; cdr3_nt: TGTGCTAGCAGCTTTGGACTAGCGGGAGGGCCGTTTGAGACCCAGTACTTC; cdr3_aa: CASSFGLAGGPFETQYF
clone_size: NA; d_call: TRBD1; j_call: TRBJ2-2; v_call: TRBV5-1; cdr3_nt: TGCGCCAGCAGCGTGACAGGGGCCCGATGGACCGGGGAGCTGTTTTTT; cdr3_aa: CASSVTGARWTGELFF
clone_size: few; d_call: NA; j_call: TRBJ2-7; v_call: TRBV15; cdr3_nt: TGTGCCACCAGCAGAGATACCCTCAGCTACGAGCAGTACTTC; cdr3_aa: CATSRDTLSYEQYF
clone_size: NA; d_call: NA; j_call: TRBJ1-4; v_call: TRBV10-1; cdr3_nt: TGCGCCAGCAGGTTCAGGGGAGGGAATGAAAAACTGTTTTTT; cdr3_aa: CASRFRGGNEKLFF
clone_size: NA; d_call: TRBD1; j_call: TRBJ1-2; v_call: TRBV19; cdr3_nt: TGTGCCAGTAGGTCGGGACAGGGGCTCGCTGGCTACACCTTC; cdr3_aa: CASRSGQGLAGYTF
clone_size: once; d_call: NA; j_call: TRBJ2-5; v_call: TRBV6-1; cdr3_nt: TGTGCCAGCAGTGAGGGACTTCGTCAAGAGACCCAGTACTTC; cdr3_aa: CASSEGLRQETQYF
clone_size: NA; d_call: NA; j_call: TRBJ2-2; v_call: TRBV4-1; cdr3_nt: TGCGCCAGCAGCCAAGGTCCCCTAGCGAGCGGGGAGCTGTTTTTT; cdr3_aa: CASSQGPLASGELFF
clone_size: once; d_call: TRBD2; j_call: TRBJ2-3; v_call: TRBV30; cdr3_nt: TGTGCCTTCAGACTAGCGGGGATCACAGATACGCAGTATTTT; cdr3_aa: CAFRLAGITDTQYF
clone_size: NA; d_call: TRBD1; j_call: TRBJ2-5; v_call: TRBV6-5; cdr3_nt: TGTGCCAGCAGCCGTAACAGGGGTTCGGGGGAGACCCAGTACTTC; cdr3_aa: CASSRNRGSGETQYF
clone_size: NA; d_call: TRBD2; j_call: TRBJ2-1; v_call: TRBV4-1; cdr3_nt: TGCGCCAGCAGCCAGACGGGAGCGGGGATCTCCTACAATGAGCAGTTCTTC; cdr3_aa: CASSQTGAGISYNEQFF
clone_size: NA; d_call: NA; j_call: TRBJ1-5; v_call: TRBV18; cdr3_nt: TGTGCCAGCTCACCACCGGGTGTAGGGAACAATCAGCCCCAGCATTTT; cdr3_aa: CASSPPGVGNNQPQHF
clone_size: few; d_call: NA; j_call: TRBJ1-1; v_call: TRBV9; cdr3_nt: TGTGCCAGCAGCGTAGCGGGACCGAACACTGAAGCTTTCTTT; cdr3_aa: CASSVAGPNTEAFF
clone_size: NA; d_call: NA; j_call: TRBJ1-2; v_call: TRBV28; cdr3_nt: TGTGCCAGCAGTTTGGTTGGTCTGCCGGACGGCTACACCTTC; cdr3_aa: CASSLVGLPDGYTF
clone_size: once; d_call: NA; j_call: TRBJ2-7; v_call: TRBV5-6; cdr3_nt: TGTGCCAGCAGGTACAGTTCCTACGAGCAGTACTTC; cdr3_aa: CASRYSSYEQYF
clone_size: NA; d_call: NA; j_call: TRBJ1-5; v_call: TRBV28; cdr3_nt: TGTGCCAGCAGTCCACATAGGGGAACCTATTCCAATCAGCCCCAGCATTTT; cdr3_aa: CASSPHRGTYSNQPQHF
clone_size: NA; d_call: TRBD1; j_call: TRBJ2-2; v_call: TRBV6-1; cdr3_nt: TGTGCCAGCAGTGCTATCAGGGGGCAACACACCGGGGAGCTGTTTTTT; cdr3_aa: CASSAIRGQHTGELFF
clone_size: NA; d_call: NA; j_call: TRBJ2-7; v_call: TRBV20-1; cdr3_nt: TGCAGTGCTAGAGATGGCAGGGGGCAGTACTTC; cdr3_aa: CSARDGRGQYF
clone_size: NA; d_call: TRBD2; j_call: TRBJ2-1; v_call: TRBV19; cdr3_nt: TGTGCCAGTAGTATGCGGGGGAATGAGCAGTTCTTC; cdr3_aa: CASSMRGNEQFF
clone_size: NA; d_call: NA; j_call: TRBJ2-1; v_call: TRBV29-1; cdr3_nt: TGCAGCGTAGGGGACTCTGAGCAGTTCTTC; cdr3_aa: CSVGDSEQFF
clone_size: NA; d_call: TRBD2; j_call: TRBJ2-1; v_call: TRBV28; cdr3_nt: TGTGCCAGCAGTCCTGGAGGTGCGGGAGCGCAGTTCTTC; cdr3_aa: CASSPGGAGAQFF